This TCR beta chain stems from a study of cytomegalovirus exposure and HLA in healthy donors. Study findings and constraints: The tendency of first-cohort TCR clusters to co-occur in the 90 to 150 validation repertoires was the finding of a later analysis.

Remarks on this clone: Its antigen is not known.

Sequenced by immunoSEQ multiplex PCR; TCRdb stores in-frame clones only, minus some. The sample carries about 360,000 clones, 75% to 90% recorded once. The V gene's germline CDR1 is MRHNA and CDR2 SNTAGT. The CDR3 runs to 15 residues. The V and J ends lost 7 bases and 4 bases, in that order; junction bases with no gene match: 12. Sequenced: PBMCs. This clonotype originated in a woman aged 18-29 years in good health and CMV-seronegative. The chain has TRBV6-4 and TRBJ1-2; 7 bases match TRBD1. DNA for the CDR3: TGTGCCAGCAATAGTCCGGGACAGCGCTCCTATGGCTACACCTTC. It specifies CASNSPGQRSYGYTF.